The 8 T cell receptor beta chains below come from one sample, sequenced in a study of OX40 agonist ivuxolimab in advanced cancers. The data were produced by immunoSEQ multiplex PCR, yet TCRdb's version contains in-frame clones alone and is incomplete. The profile shows about 52,000 clones, roughly nine tenths of them singletons. The sample here was CD4+ or CD8+ T cells sorted from blood, taken in a trial of the OX40 agonist ivuxolimab. The receptors originated from an adult with an advanced solid tumor such as melanoma, head and neck, liver or kidney cancer.

The V gene is TRBV4-1, the J gene TRBJ2-7; D is undetermined. The CDR3 sequence is 15 residues long. V lost 4 bases to trimming and J lost 3 bases, with 16 bases between them. Germline-derived CDR1 and CDR2 are MGHRA and YSYEKL. The CDR3 DNA sequence: TGCGCCAGCAGCCCTTCCCGCGTAGGGTACTACGAGCAGTACTTC. This codes for CASSPSRVGYYEQYF.

The chain uses TRBV5-4 and TRBJ2-7; the D is unclear. V shed 0 bases and J shed 4 bases, with 5 bases lying between them. This CDR3 has 12 amino acids. CDR1 and CDR2 (germline): SGHNT, YYREEE (reference sequence). The CDR3 here is CASSLDKYEQYF. CDR3 DNA sequence: TGTGCCAGCAGCTTGGACAAATACGAGCAGTACTTC.

The chain joins TRBV7-6 to TRBJ2-2, with unresolved D. V was shortened by 1 base and J by 0 bases, with 9 bases between the two germline ends. The CDR3 is 16 residues long. Germline lookup yields CDR1 SGHVS and CDR2 FNYEAQ. This CDR3 is CASSLEPGSNTGELFF. CDR3 coding DNA: TGTGCCAGCAGCTTAGAACCCGGGTCGAACACCGGGGAGCTGTTTTTT.

The genes are TRBV5-4 and TRBJ2-1, with 9 bases lining up with TRBD2. Germline loops: CDR1 SGHNT, CDR2 YYREEE (reference sequence). The CDR3 loop spans 15 amino acids. The J segment lost 8 bases and the V segment lost 4 bases, leaving 10 bases of the junction unmatched. CDR3 sequence (DNA): TGTGCCAGCAGCCTAAGCGGGGGGTTTGGTGATGAGCAGTTCTTC. Its protein product is CASSLSGGFGDEQFF.

This clone was found once. The chain links TRBV6-5 to TRBJ1-1; D unclear. Germline CDR1 and CDR2: MNHEY and SVGAGI. The CDR3 consists of 13 residues. V gave up 2 bases and J gave up 5 bases, with 9 bases separating them. CDR3: CASSYPLGTEAFF. The CDR3 region has the DNA TGTGCCAGCAGTTACCCCCTTGGGACTGAAGCTTTCTTT.

The rearrangement joins TRBV29-1 to TRBJ2-7, with D maybe TRBD2 (6 bases). The CDR3 has 13 amino acids. Germline assignment: CDR1 SQVTM and CDR2 ANQGSEA. V was clipped by 3 bases and J by 1 base, with 10 bases between them. The CDR3 coding sequence is TGCAGCGTTGATGGGGGGAGTTCCTACGAGCAGTACTTC. Its translation is CSVDGGSSYEQYF.

The chain combines TRBV6-1 with TRBJ2-3; possibly TRBD1 for D (6 bases). The CDR3 is 12 residues long. V was trimmed by 5 bases and J by 11 bases, leaving 14 bases between them. The germline CDR1 and CDR2 sequences are MNHNS and SASEGT. The CDR3 spells CASSFSGHMQYF. CDR3 DNA: TGTGCCAGCAGTTTCTCGGGACACATGCAGTATTTT.

This chain joins TRBV30 and TRBJ2-3; 8 bases fit TRBD2. The junction had 3 bases not matched to a gene; V was cut back by 4 bases and J by 0 bases. The germline V gene encodes CDR1 GTSNPN and CDR2 SVGIG (reference sequence). The length of the CDR3 is 14 residues. The CDR3 protein is CAWTLAGSTDTQYF. As DNA, the CDR3 is TGTGCCTGGACCTTAGCGGGGAGCACAGATACGCAGTATTTT.